This T cell receptor (beta chain) came from a study of HIV-infected patients and healthy controls. Germline V lookup: CDR1 MNHEY, CDR2 SVGEGT. This CDR3 is built from 16 residues. The germline V and J ends were trimmed by 10 bases and 4 bases, with 24 bases remaining between them. TCRdb analysed the 5' RACE reads with MiXCR anew, one entry per CDR3 protein. Of roughly 70,000 distinct CDR3 sequences in the sample, about 16% are singletons; the top ten hold about 6%. The sample was CD4+ T cells from blood. This sequence originates from a human donor in good health. The chain has TRBV6-2 or TRBV6-3 and TRBJ2-3, with D possibly matching TRBD2 (6 bases). The chain's CDR3 is CATLRSAGKQADTQYF. The CDR3 DNA sequence: TGTGCCACCCTTCGGTCGGCGGGAAAGCAAGCAGATACGCAGTATTTT.